One and the same sample provided the 31 T cell receptor beta chains below, sequenced in a study of control samples from healthy donors and cancer patients. Sequenced by immunoSEQ multiplex PCR; TCRdb stores in-frame clones only, minus some. The sample shows about 230,000 clones, about 80% of them seen only once. Material for sequencing was PBMCs. The source is a woman in her fifties or sixties with lung cancer.

This clone has more than one count but fewer than ten. The chain employs TRBV19 and TRBJ2-1; D uncertain. Germline V gene lookup returns CDR1 LNHDA and CDR2 SQIVND (reference sequence). CDR3 length: 16 residues. V was pared by 6 bases and J by 7 bases, with 22 bases between. The CDR3 nucleotides read TGTGCCAGTAGCCGCCCAAGAGCTTCTAAAGGGAATGAGCAGTTCTTC. This codes for CASSRPRASKGNEQFF.

This chain uses TRBV5-4 with TRBJ1-2; D is unclear. V was clipped by 4 bases and J by 4 bases, with 20 bases between them. Germline CDR1 SGHNT, CDR2 YYREEE (reference sequence). The CDR3 totals 16 residues. CDR3 in amino acids: CASSPERIKGSYGYTF. DNA for the CDR3: TGTGCCAGCAGCCCCGAACGCATTAAAGGATCCTATGGCTACACCTTC.

The chain is built from TRBV19 and TRBJ1-6, with 8 bases that match TRBD1. The germline gives CDR1 LNHDA, CDR2 SQIVND (reference sequence). This CDR3 spans 15 amino acids. V gave up 10 bases and J gave up 5 bases; unmatched junction bases: 10. The CDR3 sequence: CATGQGVNNNSPLHF. The CDR3 DNA is TGTGCCACCGGACAGGGAGTAAATAATAATTCACCCCTCCACTTT.

The V call is TRBV5-4, the J call TRBJ1-2; 7 positions match TRBD1. Per the germline V gene, CDR1 is SGHNT and CDR2 is YYREEE (reference sequence). The V gene end was trimmed by 4 bases and the J gene end by 4 bases; junction bases not matched to a gene: 7. CDR3 length: 14 residues. The CDR3 DNA reads as TGTGCCAGCAGCAAGGGGTCAGGGGGCTATGGCTACACCTTC. Amino acids: CASSKGSGGYGYTF. The whole variable domain, filled in from reference TRBV5-4 and TRBJ1-2, reads ETGVTQSPTHLIKTRGQQVTLRCSSQSGHNTVSWYQQALGQGPQFIFQYYREEENGRGNFPPRFSGLQFPNYSSELNVNALELDDSALYLCASSKGSGGYGYTFGSGTRLTVV.

In its sample, this clone was seen once. The genes are TRBV2 and TRBJ1-2, with no clear D. Germline V gives CDR1 SNHLY, CDR2 FYNNEI. The CDR3 runs 12 residues. V was pared by 4 bases and J by 7 bases, with 10 bases between. The CDR3 DNA is TGTGCCAGCAGTGCAGAATTTCTTGGCTACACCTTC. Translating gives CASSAEFLGYTF. Full variable domain (outside the CDR3, taken from reference TRBV2 and TRBJ1-2): EPEVTQTPSHQVTQMGQEVILRCVPISNHLYFYWYRQILGQKVEFLVSFYNNEISEKSEIFDDQFSVERPDGSNFTLKIRSTKLEDSAMYFCASSAEFLGYTFGSGTRLTVV.

This chain joins TRBV3-1 (or the pseudogene TRBV3-2) and TRBJ2-2, with a possible D match to TRBD2 (6 bases). There are 15 residues in the CDR3. V was cut by 1 base and J by 7 bases, with 13 bases left in between. CDR1 and CDR2 (germline): LGHDT, YNNKEL (reference sequence). CDR3 nucleotide sequence: TGTGCCAGCAGCCAAGGGGGAAGCGGGTTCGGGGAGCTGTTTTTT. This gives the protein CASSQGGSGFGELFF.

The chain combines TRBV5-4 with TRBJ2-7; 10 bases line up with TRBD2. The CDR3 sequence is 14 residues long. V lost 2 bases and J lost 6; bases outside the gene matches: 5. Germline loops: CDR1 SGHNT, CDR2 YYREEE (reference sequence). The DNA for the CDR3 is TGTGCCAGCAGCTTAAAACTAGCGGGATCCGAGCAGTACTTC. It is translated as CASSLKLAGSEQYF.

The rearrangement uses TRBV4-2 and TRBJ1-1; D not resolved. Germline V gives CDR1 LGHNA, CDR2 YNFKEQ. V dropped 0 bases and J dropped 5 bases, with 16 bases sitting between them. The CDR3 spans 16 residues. CDR3 sequence: CASSQERSRGGTEAFF. In DNA form, the CDR3 reads TGTGCCAGCAGCCAAGAGCGGTCCCGGGGAGGGACTGAAGCTTTCTTT.

This clone was seen only once. The rearrangement joins TRBV3-1 (or the pseudogene TRBV3-2) to TRBJ1-5; D gene ambiguous. CDR3 length: 16 residues. Trimming stripped 4 bases from V and 4 bases from J, with 17 bases between. Looked up from germline, CDR1 is LGHDT and CDR2 is YNNKEL (reference sequence). CDR3 DNA: TGTGCCAGCAGCCCGACCAACAGAGGTTGGAATCAGCCCCAGCATTTT. Translated, it gives CASSPTNRGWNQPQHF.

This chain uses TRBV11-3 with TRBJ2-3; 12 bases align to TRBD2. CDR3 length: 15 residues. CDR1 and CDR2 (germline): SGHNT, YENEEA. Trimming at V came to 6 bases and at J to 4 bases, leaving 5 bases not matched to a gene. The CDR3 DNA reads TGTGCCAGCAGAAGGACTAGCGGGGACTCAGATACGCAGTATTTT. Its protein product is CASRRTSGDSDTQYF.

The gene calls are TRBV6-5 and TRBJ2-7; D is undetermined. The V end lost 5 bases, the J end lost 3 bases, and 11 bases lay between the germline ends. This CDR3 contains 13 residues. Germline V CDR1 and CDR2: MNHEY, SVGAGI. CDR3: CASSPGSLYEQYF. The CDR3, as DNA: TGTGCCAGCAGTCCGGGTTCACTCTACGAGCAGTACTTC.

J is TRBJ1-5 and V is TRBV7-3; tentatively, D is TRBD1 (6 bases). V was pared by 0 bases and J by 0 bases, with 6 bases between. The germline CDR1 and CDR2 sequences are SGHTA and FQGTGA. The CDR3 covers 15 residues. CDR3 region: CASSLTGHSNQPQHF. CDR3 sequence (DNA): TGTGCCAGCAGCTTAACGGGACATAGCAATCAGCCCCAGCATTTT.

CDR3 sequence (DNA): TGTGCCACCAGTGTCCCCAACACCGGGGAGCTGTTTTTT. Protein product: CATSVPNTGELFF. The chain employs TRBV24-1 and TRBJ2-2; no clear D gene. Trimming left V 5 bases short and J 2 bases short, with 5 bases between. The germline V gene encodes CDR1 KGHDR and CDR2 SFDVKD. This CDR3 contains 13 residues.

The V call is TRBV27, the J call TRBJ2-3; D may be TRBD2 (6 bases). The CDR3 extends over 17 amino acids. V was trimmed by 5 bases and J by 0 bases, leaving 18 bases between them. Per the germline V gene, CDR1 is MNHEY and CDR2 is SMNVEV (reference sequence). The CDR3 DNA reads TGTGCCAGCAGTAGCCCCCGGGGAGGACCTAGCACAGATACGCAGTATTTT. It encodes CASSSPRGGPSTDTQYF.

This clone was seen once. The V call is TRBV3-1 (or the pseudogene TRBV3-2), the J call TRBJ1-5; no clear D gene. Per germline, CDR1 LGHDT and CDR2 YNNKEL (reference sequence). This CDR3 is 13 amino acids long. Deletions cut 4 bases from V and 5 bases from J, with 9 bases between. CDR3 sequence: CASSLGGDQPQHF. The CDR3 DNA follows: TGTGCCAGCAGCCTCGGAGGAGATCAGCCCCAGCATTTT.

CDR3 amino acids: CASSSPRNTEAFF. The CDR3 DNA reads as TGTGCCAGCAGCTCACCTAGGAACACTGAAGCTTTCTTT. The V and J genes are TRBV12-3 or TRBV12-4 and TRBJ1-1; D remains unclear. The CDR3 contains 13 residues. The V gene lost 6 bases and the J gene lost 1 base, with 9 bases spanning the gap.

This sequence joins TRBV9 and TRBJ2-3; 10 bases align to TRBD2. The germline V gene encodes CDR1 SGDLS and CDR2 YYNGEE. The CDR3 contains 17 residues. After removal of 3 bases from V and 4 bases from J, the junction contained 11 bases not matched to a gene. CDR3 sequence (DNA): TGTGCCAGCAGCGCCACCTCCGGGACTAGCGTTGCAGATACGCAGTATTTT. Amino acid sequence: CASSATSGTSVADTQYF.

V usage is TRBV15 and J usage is TRBJ1-3; D might be TRBD1 (6 bases). Per the germline V gene, CDR1 is LNHNV and CDR2 is YYDKDF (reference sequence). Between the trimmed V and J ends, which lost 3 bases and 4 bases, there was a span of 13 bases. The CDR3 is made up of 15 amino acids. The CDR3 nucleotides are TGTGCCACCAGCAGGGGCACAGGGCGCGGAAACACCATATATTTT. Translating gives CATSRGTGRGNTIYF. The entire variable domain, with the rest obtained from reference TRBV15 and TRBJ1-3, is as follows: DAMVIQNPRYQVTQFGKPVTLSCSQTLNHNVMYWYQQKSSQAPKLLFHYYDKDFNNEADTPDNFQSRRPNTSFCFLDIRSPGLGDTAMYLCATSRGTGRGNTIYFGEGSWLTVV.

The chain has TRBV2 and TRBJ2-1, with D perhaps matching TRBD2 (5 bases). Trimming removed 4 bases at V and 0 bases at J, with 10 bases between. There are 15 residues in the CDR3. The V gene's germline CDR1 is SNHLY and CDR2 FYNNEI. DNA of the CDR3: TGTGCCAGCAGTGTTGAGCGGAGCTCCTACAATGAGCAGTTCTTC. Amino acids: CASSVERSSYNEQFF.

V gene TRBV10-1 combines with J gene TRBJ1-1; TRBD1 might be the D (6 bases). The CDR3 consists of 13 residues. The V gene lost 0 bases and the J gene lost 6 bases, with 8 bases spanning the gap. Germline-derived CDR1 and CDR2 are WNHNN and SYGVQD (reference sequence). In DNA, the CDR3 is TGCGCCAGCAGTGAGTCGGGGGCCGCTGAAGCTTTCTTT. This sequence encodes CASSESGAAEAFF.

The V call is TRBV9, the J call TRBJ2-3, with D tentatively TRBD2 (5 bases). The germline V gene has CDR1 SGDLS and CDR2 YYNGEE. V lost 4 bases to trimming and J lost 1 base, with 13 bases between them. The CDR3 length is 15 residues. The CDR3 DNA reads TGTGCCAGCAGCCTCGGCGGGCTGGGCACAGATACGCAGTATTTT. Protein product: CASSLGGLGTDTQYF.

The gene calls are TRBV5-1 and TRBJ1-3; D uncertain. From germline, CDR1 is SGHRS and CDR2 YFSETQ. The V and J ends lost 0 bases and 0 bases respectively, with 16 bases between them. This CDR3 contains 18 residues. The DNA of the CDR3 is TGCGCCAGCAGCTTGGGCCCCTCGGCGAGGAGCTCTGGAAACACCATATATTTT. It translates to CASSLGPSARSSGNTIYF.

The chain joins TRBV7-3 to TRBJ2-1; the match to TRBD2 covers 12 bases. CDR3 length equals 15 residues. CDR1 and CDR2 (germline): SGHTA, FQGTGA. Trimming cost V 5 bases and J 4 bases; bases outside gene matches: 3. The DNA of the CDR3 is TGTGCCAGCAGCATCGGACTAGCGGGGTACAATGAGCAGTTCTTC. The encoded protein is CASSIGLAGYNEQFF.

The chain links TRBV3-1 (or the pseudogene TRBV3-2) to TRBJ1-2, with TRBD1 matching 10 bases. Germline V CDR1 and CDR2: LGHDT, YNNKEL (reference sequence). The CDR3 totals 13 residues. The V gene end was trimmed by 4 bases and the J gene end by 5 bases; junction bases not matched to a gene: 1. The CDR3 here is CASSRTGGYGYTF. In DNA form, the CDR3 reads TGTGCCAGCAGCCGGACAGGGGGATATGGCTACACCTTC.

The chain combines TRBV7-9 with TRBJ1-3; tentative D call: TRBD1 (6 bases). The CDR3 spans 15 residues. V lost 5 bases, J lost 4 bases, and 15 bases lay in between. Germline V gene data show CDR1 as SEHNR and CDR2 as FQNEAQ (reference sequence). CDR3 sequence: CASSPPGVLGNTIYF. Written as DNA, the CDR3 is TGTGCCAGCAGCCCTCCAGGGGTGCTCGGAAACACCATATATTTT.

The chain has TRBV3-1 (or the pseudogene TRBV3-2) and TRBJ2-7; D remains ambiguous. The CDR3 has 16 residues. Germline values: CDR1 LGHDT, CDR2 YNNKEL (reference sequence). V lost 0 bases, J lost 9 bases, and 21 bases lay in between. The CDR3 region is CASSQEGQITNRVQYF. The CDR3 DNA is TGTGCCAGCAGCCAAGAGGGTCAGATTACGAATCGGGTGCAGTACTTC.

The chain links TRBV5-4 to TRBJ1-2, with D unclear. Germline values: CDR1 SGHNT, CDR2 YYREEE (reference sequence). V lost 4 bases and J 5 bases, leaving 9 bases between the germline ends. This CDR3 is 12 amino acids long. The CDR3 DNA is TGTGCCAGCAGCCTCGACAAGTATGGCTACACCTTC. This encodes CASSLDKYGYTF. Drawing the rest from reference TRBV5-4 and TRBJ1-2, the complete variable domain is ETGVTQSPTHLIKTRGQQVTLRCSSQSGHNTVSWYQQALGQGPQFIFQYYREEENGRGNFPPRFSGLQFPNYSSELNVNALELDDSALYLCASSLDKYGYTFGSGTRLTVV.

Written as DNA, the CDR3 is TGCGCCGTACCGGGAGGGAGCAATCAGCCCCAGCATTTT. Its translation: CAVPGGSNQPQHF. This chain connects TRBV23-1 to TRBJ1-5; D is ambiguous. TRBV23-1 is sorted into the ORF group, with uncertain function. V lost 11 bases to trimming and J lost 1 base, with 12 bases between them. The CDR3 sequence is 13 residues long.

J is TRBJ2-3 and V is TRBV19; 7 bases are a match to TRBD2. The CDR3 has 14 residues. V was clipped by 10 bases and J by 1 base; unmatched bases: 8. CDR1 is LNHDA, CDR2 SQIVND, per germline (reference sequence). Here the CDR3 DNA reads TGTGCCACCCAAACCCTAGCGGGCACAGATACGCAGTATTTT. This sequence encodes CATQTLAGTDTQYF.

This chain connects TRBV2 to TRBJ2-7, with 8 bases that match TRBD1. CDR1 and CDR2 (germline): SNHLY, FYNNEI. The V and J ends lost 10 bases and 3 bases, in that order; junction bases with no gene match: 2. This CDR3 spans 11 amino acids. CDR3 region: CATRGRYEQYF. DNA for the CDR3: TGTGCCACCAGGGGGCGCTACGAGCAGTACTTC.

V is TRBV10-3 and J is TRBJ1-1; the D gene is possibly TRBD1 (6 bases). Trimming shortened V by 2 bases and J by 1 base, and 11 bases separated the two germline ends. This CDR3 contains 15 residues. Looked up from germline, CDR1 is ENHRY and CDR2 is SYGVKD. The CDR3 reads CAISETGRGNTEAFF. The CDR3 bases are TGTGCCATCAGTGAGACAGGGCGAGGGAACACTGAAGCTTTCTTT.